The next 5 T cell receptor beta chains were all read from a single sample in a study of glioma-infiltrating T cells after dendritic cell vaccination. Libraries were prepared by immunoSEQ multiplex PCR; TCRdb keeps only in-frame clonotypes and omits some of them. The sample lists some 87,000 clones; 70% to 90% were seen once. Sequenced material: blood, taken before dendritic cell vaccination. The receptors were sampled from a human donor with glioblastoma.

This clone has more than one count but fewer than ten. Germline and junction disagree at one end, which may indicate a read error. The chain links TRBV5-5 to TRBJ1-6; D is unclear. This CDR3 contains 11 residues. Per the germline V gene, CDR1 is SGHKS and CDR2 is YYEKEE (reference sequence). CDR3 in amino acids: CASSLDSPLHF. CDR3 in DNA: TGTGCCAGCAGCTTGGATTCGCCCCTCCACTTT.

The genes are TRBV18 and TRBJ1-4; D might be TRBD1 (5 bases). V lost 4 bases, J lost 4 bases, and 7 bases lay in between. The CDR3 runs to 13 residues. CDR1 is KGHSH, CDR2 LQKENI, per germline. The DNA for the CDR3 is TGTGCCAGCTCACGGACAAGTAATGAAAAACTGTTTTTT. It is translated as CASSRTSNEKLFF.

The V gene is TRBV10-2, the J gene TRBJ1-1, with 7 bases aligning to TRBD1. Per germline, CDR1 WSHSY and CDR2 SAAADI. The ends lost 4 bases at V and 10 bases at J; junction bases unmatched: 6. The CDR3 consists of 12 residues. The CDR3 region has the DNA TGCGCCAGCAGTGTCGCGAAGGGGGCAGCTTTCTTT. Its protein product is CASSVAKGAAFF.

The chain couples TRBV19 to TRBJ2-3, with 7 bases fitting TRBD1. The trim removed 7 bases at V and 2 bases at J, leaving 6 bases unmatched. This CDR3 has 14 amino acids. The germline V gene has CDR1 LNHDA and CDR2 SQIVND (reference sequence). CDR3 bases: TGTGCCAGTATGAGACAGGGAAACACAGATACGCAGTATTTT. It specifies CASMRQGNTDTQYF.

The chain couples TRBV27 to TRBJ1-1; 7 bases are shared with TRBD1. Germline CDR1 MNHEY, CDR2 SMNVEV (reference sequence). This CDR3 region has 14 residues. J lost 5 bases, V lost 6 bases, and 9 bases had no gene match. CDR3 DNA: TGTGCCAGCAGAAGACTTGCAGGGGGGACTGAAGCTTTCTTT. Translated: CASRRLAGGTEAFF.